The T cell receptor (beta chain) under discussion was sequenced for a study of T cell responses to AZD1222 COVID-19 vaccine. Study as a whole: Second-dose groups at about 4 or about 12 weeks were pooled.

Produced via immunoSEQ multiplex PCR; TCRdb's table is partial and in-frame only. The table has 180,000 or so clones, roughly 92% seen once; the top ten hold about 3%. V was pared by 7 bases and J by 0 bases, with 18 bases between. CDR1 is SGHVS, CDR2 FQNEAQ, per germline. The CDR3 is made up of 16 amino acids. Details on this clone: Its target is unknown.

Study results and limitations: Clonal diversity may have been underestimated, and the donors were mostly white British, with more females than males. Just a handful of AZD1222 recipients tested seropositive at baseline. Researchers took repertoire samples only after the peak T cell response had come.

The source was peripheral blood, collected on day 0 of AZD1222 vaccination. The chain combines TRBV7-8 with TRBJ1-2; D ambiguous. The source is an adult in good health. The CDR3 DNA sequence: TGTGCCAGCACCACTACGAGGTTAGGAGCTAACTATGGCTACACCTTC. It specifies CASTTTRLGANYGYTF. Together with reference TRBV7-8 and TRBJ1-2, the CDR3 gives the full variable domain: GAGVSQSPRYKVAKRGQDVALRCDPISGHVSLFWYQQALGQGPEFLTYFQNEAQLDKSGLPSDRFFAERPEGSVSTLKIQRTQQEDSAVYLCASTTTRLGANYGYTFGSGTRLTVV.